The clone carrying this T cell receptor beta chain was picked up a small number of times. As yet, its antigen is unknown. The assay that was used to sequence DNA from cultured CD4+ T cells was the Oncomine TCR Beta short-read assay. TCRdb re-derived calls from the PCR reads in MiXCR, one entry per CDR3 protein. The profile covers fewer than 15,000 distinct CDR3 sequences, with approximately 40% appearing a single time and more than 9% taken by the ten largest. The sample is drawn from a study of vaccination and CD4 T cells after COVID-19. Study at large: Typically, post-vaccine samples were obtained a median roughly 75 days after dose two, within a range of 14 to 241. A CEFX pool, an HIV-1 Nef pool, or else no peptide went into the control cultures.

Treatment denoted: roughly ten-day PBMC culture with coronavirus spike peptide pools or control peptides (ViraFEST assay). The sequenced material came from CD4+ T cells from blood, cultured in vitro. The receptor's source is a human donor who had recovered from COVID-19.

The CDR3 DNA reads as TGTGCCAGCAGCTCTCTCCTTCTGGGGGCCCGCGGGGGAGGCTACACCTTC. Translating it yields CASSSLLLGARGGGYTF. This chain connects TRBV5-4 to TRBJ1-2, with D possibly matching TRBD1 (6 bases). This CDR3 region has 17 residues. Trimming cost V 3 bases and J 8 bases, with 26 bases left between them. Germline V gene sequence: CDR1 SGHNT, CDR2 YYREEE (reference sequence).